One and the same sample provided the 30 T cell receptor beta chains below, sequenced in a study of cytomegalovirus exposure and HLA in healthy donors. Repertoires were generated with immunoSEQ multiplex PCR, while TCRdb's copy carries only in-frame clones and drops some. The sample has approximately 160,000 clones, 70% to 90% seen once. The specimen sequenced was PBMCs. The receptors were gathered from a woman aged 18-29 years in good health and CMV-seronegative.

The rearrangement joins TRBV6-1 to TRBJ1-5, with 7 bases identical to TRBD1. The CDR3 covers 15 residues. Germline-derived CDR1 and CDR2 are MNHNS and SASEGT. J was trimmed by 4 bases and V by 4 bases; bases with no gene match: 7. As DNA, the CDR3 is TGTGCCAGCAGTGCGACCGACAGGGTGAATCAGCCCCAGCATTTT. Encoded protein: CASSATDRVNQPQHF.

The CDR3 reads CASSKRGDYSYEQYF. In DNA, the CDR3 is TGTGCCAGTAGTAAAAGGGGGGACTACTCCTACGAGCAGTACTTC. The rearrangement links TRBV19 to TRBJ2-7, with D maybe TRBD2 (7 bases). The germline V gene has CDR1 LNHDA and CDR2 SQIVND (reference sequence). The germline V and J ends were trimmed by 4 bases and 0 bases, with 13 bases remaining between them. The CDR3 totals 15 residues.

The chain uses TRBV30 and TRBJ1-2, with a possible D match to TRBD1 (6 bases). The V and J ends lost 4 bases and 4 bases respectively, with 10 bases between them. Per the germline V gene, CDR1 is GTSNPN and CDR2 is SVGIG (reference sequence). There are 12 residues in the CDR3. The CDR3 DNA follows: TGTGCCTGGACTGGACAGATCTATGGCTACACCTTC. As protein: CAWTGQIYGYTF.

The chain employs TRBV6-6 and TRBJ1-2; 7 nucleotides align to TRBD1. Germline trimming cut 7 bases from V and 8 bases from J; bases unmatched to any gene: 10. CDR3 length: 13 amino acids. Germline-derived CDR1 and CDR2 are MNHNY and SVGAGI (reference sequence). The CDR3 here is CASISQGRWGYTF. CDR3 coding DNA: TGTGCCAGCATTTCACAGGGGAGATGGGGCTACACCTTC.

DNA for the CDR3: TGTGCCAGCAGCGAGGGGGGACAGGGGCGCGCTGGCTACACCTTC. It specifies CASSEGGQGRAGYTF. The chain is built from TRBV9 and TRBJ1-2; 10 bases match TRBD1. The CDR3 consists of 15 residues. CDR1 is SGDLS, CDR2 YYNGEE, per germline. V shed 3 bases, J shed 7 bases, and the junction held 9 bases outside the gene matches.

J is TRBJ1-1 and V is TRBV14, with TRBD1 matching 7 bases. CDR3 length equals 13 residues. With 3 bases clipped from V and 8 bases from J, the junction kept 6 bases outside the gene matches. In germline, CDR1 is SGHDN, CDR2 FVKESK. The CDR3 spells CASSHTGAPEAFF. CDR3 nucleotide sequence: TGTGCCAGCAGCCACACAGGGGCTCCGGAAGCTTTCTTT.

V gene TRBV9 combines with J gene TRBJ2-2, with 8 bases fitting TRBD2. Per germline, CDR1 SGDLS and CDR2 YYNGEE. The CDR3 runs 17 residues. The trim removed 0 bases at V and 0 bases at J, leaving 4 bases unmatched. The CDR3 DNA sequence: TGTGCCAGCAGCGTAGGACGGGGGGGCGCGAACACCGGGGAGCTGTTTTTT. Translated, it gives CASSVGRGGANTGELFF.

The genes are TRBV7-8 and TRBJ1-2; possibly TRBD1 for D (5 bases). This CDR3 has 14 residues. Germline V gives CDR1 SGHVS, CDR2 FQNEAQ. V lost 0 bases and J lost 7, with 12 bases in between. This CDR3 is CASSLAGRAGGYTF. The CDR3 nucleotides are TGTGCCAGCAGCTTAGCAGGCAGGGCTGGTGGCTACACCTTC.

This clone appeared a few times. The rearrangement uses TRBV5-6 and TRBJ2-1, with 9 nucleotides matching TRBD1. The trim removed 3 bases at V and 7 bases at J, leaving 11 bases unmatched. The germline CDR1 and CDR2 sequences are SGHDT and YYEEEE. CDR3 length: 16 amino acids. This CDR3 reads CASSWNTGQGRNEQFF. CDR3 DNA sequence: TGTGCCAGCAGCTGGAACACGGGACAGGGCCGAAATGAGCAGTTCTTC.

This clone was observed once. The chain joins TRBV2 to TRBJ1-2; unclear D gene. V gave up 6 bases and J gave up 4 bases, with 21 bases separating them. Germline-derived CDR1 and CDR2 are SNHLY and FYNNEI. CDR3 length: 16 amino acids. CDR3 in amino acids: CASRPTLGSPGYGYTF. The DNA of the CDR3 is TGTGCCAGCAGACCCACCCTCGGGTCTCCGGGCTATGGCTACACCTTC. The full variable domain, rest sourced from reference TRBV2 and TRBJ1-2, is EPEVTQTPSHQVTQMGQEVILRCVPISNHLYFYWYRQILGQKVEFLVSFYNNEISEKSEIFDDQFSVERPDGSNFTLKIRSTKLEDSAMYFCASRPTLGSPGYGYTFGSGTRLTVV.

The chain uses TRBV7-2 and TRBJ2-3; a weak D match, TRBD2 (5 bases). Germline V CDR1 and CDR2: SGHTA, FQGNSA. V shed 4 bases and J shed 2 bases, with 16 bases lying between them. The CDR3 totals 16 residues. The CDR3 DNA is TGTGCCAGCAGCTCCCCCCGGACTCGAACCACAGATACGCAGTATTTT. It is translated as CASSSPRTRTTDTQYF.

The chain links TRBV6-1 to TRBJ2-1; possibly TRBD1 for D (5 bases). The CDR3 contains 14 residues. V lost 2 bases, J lost 6 bases, and 11 bases lay in between. From germline, CDR1 is MNHNS and CDR2 SASEGT. The CDR3 region has the DNA TGTGCCAGCAGTGAATCAGGGCAGGGCAATGAGCAGTTCTTC. Translated: CASSESGQGNEQFF.

The genes are TRBV6-5 and TRBJ2-7; D gene unclear. This CDR3 spans 14 amino acids. Trimming took 6 bases from V and 0 from J, leaving 12 bases between them. Germline CDR1 is MNHEY and CDR2 is SVGAGI. The CDR3 sequence is CASSHRRFSYEQYF. For the CDR3, the DNA is TGTGCCAGCAGCCACAGAAGATTCTCCTACGAGCAGTACTTC.

CDR3 in DNA: TGTGCCAGCAGTTTATCCGGGGGGCATCAGCCCCAGCATTTT. Residues: CASSLSGGHQPQHF. The J gene is TRBJ1-5, the V gene TRBV27, with TRBD1 as a possible D gene (6 bases). CDR3 length equals 14 residues. The germline V gene has CDR1 MNHEY and CDR2 SMNVEV (reference sequence). The V gene lost 0 bases and the J gene lost 5 bases, with 8 bases spanning the gap.

The chain is built from TRBV5-6 and TRBJ1-3; TRBD1 is a possible D gene (6 bases). The CDR3 covers 12 residues. V shed 4 bases and J shed 11 bases, with 13 bases lying between them. Per germline, CDR1 SGHDT and CDR2 YYEEEE. The CDR3 is CASSKTGLAIYF. The CDR3 bases are TGTGCCAGCAGCAAGACAGGTCTCGCCATATATTTT.

This clone was found a few times. The chain has TRBV7-3 and TRBJ2-7; no reliable D call. V lost 5 bases and J lost 2, with 10 bases in between. This CDR3 has 13 amino acids. Germline CDR1 reads SGHTA; CDR2 reads FQGTGA. The chain's CDR3 is CASSPGPTYEQYF. The CDR3 DNA follows: TGTGCCAGCAGCCCTGGGCCCACCTACGAGCAGTACTTC.

The rearrangement joins TRBV10-3 to TRBJ2-1; D is perhaps TRBD1 (6 bases). CDR1 is ENHRY, CDR2 SYGVKD, per germline. CDR3 length equals 16 residues. Between the trimmed V and J ends, which lost 0 bases and 2 bases, there was a span of 11 bases. The CDR3 DNA follows: TGTGCCATCAGTGAGTCGGTGACAGGCCCCTACAATGAGCAGTTCTTC. This gives the protein CAISESVTGPYNEQFF.

This clone was seen a single time. The rearrangement uses TRBV5-1 and TRBJ2-7; a weak D match, TRBD2 (6 bases). Trimming took off 2 bases at V and 3 bases at J, with 12 bases between the two ends. Germline CDR1 SGHRS, CDR2 YFSETQ. The CDR3 covers 14 residues. The CDR3 protein is CASSLGGASYEQYF. CDR3 DNA sequence: TGCGCCAGCAGCTTAGGCGGGGCAAGCTACGAGCAGTACTTC. Full variable domain (remainder filled in from reference TRBV5-1 and TRBJ2-7): KAGVTQTPRYLIKTRGQQVTLSCSPISGHRSVSWYQQTPGQGLQFLFEYFSETQRNKGNFPGRFSGRQFSNSRSEMNVSTLELGDSALYLCASSLGGASYEQYFGPGTRLTVT.

In nucleotides, the CDR3 is TGTGCCAGCAGCTTAGCATACACGGGACAGTTTCCCTACGAGCAGTACTTC. Protein product: CASSLAYTGQFPYEQYF. The chain couples TRBV7-2 to TRBJ2-7; 7 bases are shared with TRBD1. CDR1 is SGHTA, CDR2 FQGNSA, per germline. The CDR3 length is 17 residues. V trimming: 0 bases; J trimming: 2 bases; junction bases outside the gene matches: 10.

The rearrangement uses TRBV5-1 and TRBJ2-2; 11 bases map to TRBD2. CDR1 and CDR2 from the germline V gene are SGHRS and YFSETQ. The CDR3 has 16 residues. Trimming removed 3 bases from V and 1 base from J; junction bases left unmatched: 2. CDR3 protein: CASSSTSGGNTGELFF. The CDR3 bases are TGCGCCAGCAGCTCTACTAGCGGGGGGAACACCGGGGAGCTGTTTTTT.

This clone was picked up a small number of times. The chain recombines TRBV27 with TRBJ1-5; D remains ambiguous. The CDR3 sequence is 13 residues long. Germline V gives CDR1 MNHEY, CDR2 SMNVEV (reference sequence). With 6 bases removed from V and 9 bases from J, the gap between germline ends came to 15 bases. The CDR3 region is CASSEAFLRPQHF. For the CDR3, the DNA is TGTGCCAGCAGCGAAGCGTTCCTACGGCCCCAGCATTTT.

This clone was observed a handful of times. The gene calls are TRBV6-5 and TRBJ1-2; 8 bases are shared with TRBD1. The CDR3 extends over 14 amino acids. J was trimmed by 6 bases and V by 6 bases; bases with no gene match: 9. Germline CDR1 reads MNHEY; CDR2 reads SVGAGI. The CDR3 sequence: CASRYNRGSDGYTF. The CDR3 nucleotides are TGTGCCAGCAGGTATAACAGGGGGAGTGATGGCTACACCTTC.

The chain recombines TRBV21-1 with TRBJ2-1; the table's D call, TRBD2, was not checked against the DNA. TRBV21-1 is a known pseudogene. The CDR3 consists of 13 residues. The CDR3 DNA sequence: TGTGCCAGCAGGCTAGCGGGGGGGCATGAGCAGTTCTTC. Translation gives CASRLAGGHEQFF.

The chain recombines TRBV10-1 with TRBJ2-1; 10 nucleotides line up with TRBD1. CDR3 length: 15 amino acids. The J segment lost 7 bases and the V segment lost 4 bases, leaving 7 bases of the junction unmatched. The germline gives CDR1 WNHNN, CDR2 SYGVQD (reference sequence). CDR3 sequence (DNA): TGCGCCAGCAGTGGAGGGACAGGGGAAATAAATGAGCAGTTCTTC. Amino acids: CASSGGTGEINEQFF.

The J gene is TRBJ1-1, the V gene TRBV7-2, with 7 nucleotides matching TRBD1. Germline CDR1 SGHTA, CDR2 FQGNSA. This CDR3 spans 15 amino acids. V was clipped by 5 bases and J by 2 bases; unmatched bases: 8. This chain's CDR3 is CASSPQTGSNTEAFF. In DNA, the CDR3 is TGTGCCAGCAGCCCTCAGACAGGGTCTAACACTGAAGCTTTCTTT.

The chain combines TRBV2 with TRBJ2-7, with 7 bases aligning to TRBD2. The germline CDR1 and CDR2 sequences are SNHLY and FYNNEI. The V and J ends lost 0 bases and 4 bases, in that order; junction bases with no gene match: 6. The CDR3 runs 15 residues. The CDR3 DNA follows: TGTGCCAGCAGTGAAGCGCTCTGGGAGGGATACGAGCAGTACTTC. Protein product: CASSEALWEGYEQYF.

Only one count was recorded for this clone. The CDR3 coding sequence is TGTGCCAGCAGTGACTCCACACTAACAGGGCTTGGGGCCAACGTCCTGACTTTC. Translating gives CASSDSTLTGLGANVLTF. The rearrangement links TRBV25-1 to TRBJ2-6, with D perhaps TRBD1 (6 bases). This CDR3 has 18 residues. V lost 3 bases, J lost 3 bases, and 18 bases lay in between. The germline V gene has CDR1 MGHDK and CDR2 SYGVNS.

CDR3 amino acids: CATQERADSETQYF. The DNA for the CDR3 is TGTGCCACCCAAGAGCGGGCCGACTCAGAGACCCAGTACTTC. J is TRBJ2-5 and V is TRBV10-3; TRBD2 is a possible D gene (6 bases). Germline V gives CDR1 ENHRY, CDR2 SYGVKD. V dropped 10 bases and J dropped 4 bases, with 19 bases sitting between them. The length of the CDR3 is 14 residues.

The chain recombines TRBV30 with TRBJ1-5, with TRBD1 matching over 8 bases. From germline, CDR1 is GTSNPN and CDR2 SVGIG (reference sequence). The CDR3 extends over 12 amino acids. V lost 6 bases and J lost 5; bases outside the gene matches: 3. The CDR3 loop reads CACSGGDQPQHF. CDR3 nucleotides: TGTGCCTGCTCAGGGGGCGATCAGCCCCAGCATTTT.

This clone was picked up one time. This chain uses TRBV7-9 with TRBJ2-7; TRBD1 agrees at 7 bases. The V and J ends lost 4 bases and 5 bases, in that order; junction bases with no gene match: 8. Germline V gives CDR1 SEHNR, CDR2 FQNEAQ (reference sequence). The CDR3 sequence is 14 residues long. In DNA form, the CDR3 reads TGTGCCAGCAGCTACGACAGGGCGCGAAACGAGCAGTACTTC. This codes for CASSYDRARNEQYF.